Listed here is a single TCR beta chain. Repertoires were generated with immunoSEQ multiplex PCR, while TCRdb's copy carries only in-frame clones and drops some. The data hold 80,000 to 100,000 clones, with roughly 92% observed a single time. These data are taken from a study of control samples from healthy donors and cancer patients. This CDR3 is 14 amino acids long. Germline loops: CDR1 GTSNPN, CDR2 SVGIG (reference sequence). V dropped 1 base and J dropped 5 bases, with 14 bases sitting between them. This receptor was identified in a human donor in good health. The donor label of this sample is uncertain. The V and J genes are TRBV30 and TRBJ2-5; TRBD2 is a possible D gene (5 bases). Material for sequencing was blood. CDR3 region: CAWSGVRGRETQYF. The DNA of the CDR3 is TGTGCCTGGAGTGGTGTACGGGGTCGCGAGACCCAGTACTTC.